The count of the clone carrying this TCR beta chain is one. Measured with immunoSEQ multiplex PCR; TCRdb has only the in-frame clones, and not every one. The sample lists about 210,000 clones; around 82% were seen once. The record originates from a study of blood T cell repertoires in COVID-19. In the study overall: The United States, Italy and Spain supplied acute and convalescent COVID-19 samples. PBMCs, B-cell-depleted T cells, or T cells were the source of the cDNA or gDNA that made up the material.

Trimming took 1 base from V and 0 from J, leaving 13 bases between them. The germline CDR1 and CDR2 sequences are SQVTM and ANQGSEA. The CDR3 is 15 residues long. The sequence was obtained from a woman in her forties with acute or convalescent COVID-19. The gene calls are TRBV29-1 and TRBJ2-7; TRBD1 is a possible D gene (5 bases). Sequenced: peripheral blood. As DNA, the CDR3 is TGCAGCGTTGAAGTGTCAGGGTCAAGCTCCTACGAGCAGTACTTC. Its protein product is CSVEVSGSSSYEQYF.